One sample yielded the 17 T cell receptor beta chains listed below, sequenced in a study of graft-versus-host responses after intestinal transplantation. These receptors' antigens are unknown. Here immunoSEQ multiplex PCR was the method, and the copy in TCRdb shows in-frame clones only, minus some. The sample includes approximately 46,000 clones, about four fifths of them seen just once. The sample here was unstimulated CD4+ T cells sorted from spleen or lymph node cells, taken before transplant. All receptors come from a human donor who was the organ donor for an intestinal transplant.

The V and J genes are TRBV19 and TRBJ2-1, with 8 bases identical to TRBD2. Germline loops: CDR1 LNHDA, CDR2 SQIVND (reference sequence). The CDR3 length is 17 residues. V was pared by 5 bases and J by 7 bases, with 16 bases of the junction left unmatched. CDR3 nucleotides: TGTGCCAGTAGTGCAGGGCTCGCGCGGGGGGTGTGGAATGAGCAGTTCTTC. The encoded protein is CASSAGLARGVWNEQFF.

V usage is TRBV11-2 and J usage is TRBJ2-1; 11 nucleotides match TRBD1. V gave up 6 bases and J gave up 2 bases; unmatched junction bases: 0. The germline V gene encodes CDR1 SGHAT and CDR2 FQNNGV. The CDR3 loop spans 14 amino acids. The DNA for the CDR3 is TGTGCCAGCAGGGGACAGGGGGCCTACAATGAGCAGTTCTTC. It encodes CASRGQGAYNEQFF.

The chain uses TRBV9 and TRBJ1-3; maybe TRBD1 (6 bases). The CDR3 is made up of 16 amino acids. CDR1 is SGDLS and CDR2 is YYNGEE in the germline V gene. V gave up 0 bases and J gave up 5 bases, with 15 bases separating them. CDR3 sequence: CASSVAQSGARNTIYF. CDR3 in DNA: TGTGCCAGCAGCGTAGCTCAGTCAGGGGCCAGAAACACCATATATTTT.

Of note for this clone: The identical CDR3 is also encoded by other nucleotide sequences in the sample. The V and J genes are TRBV9 and TRBJ2-3, with D unresolved. V was trimmed by 1 base and J by 1 base, leaving 7 bases between them. This CDR3 contains 14 residues. The germline CDR1 and CDR2 sequences are SGDLS and YYNGEE. The chain's CDR3 is CASSVFSGTDTQYF. CDR3 DNA sequence: TGTGCCAGCAGCGTATTCAGCGGCACAGATACGCAGTATTTT.

This rearrangement joins TRBV19 to TRBJ2-3; tentative D call: TRBD1 (5 bases). The germline V gene encodes CDR1 LNHDA and CDR2 SQIVND (reference sequence). The V and J ends lost 5 bases and 2 bases respectively, with 11 bases between them. The CDR3 runs to 14 residues. The CDR3 protein is CASSDGHHTDTQYF. The CDR3 nucleotides are TGTGCCAGTAGTGATGGACACCACACAGATACGCAGTATTTT.

The CDR3 protein is CASSYSADQPQHF. CDR3 nucleotide sequence: TGTGCCAGCAGTTACTCCGCAGACCAGCCCCAGCATTTT. The chain carries TRBV6-6 and TRBJ1-5; the D is unclear. V was cut by 0 bases and J by 7 bases, with 7 bases left in between. The CDR3 extends over 13 amino acids. Germline V gene lookup returns CDR1 MNHNY and CDR2 SVGAGI (reference sequence).

This clone was recorded once. This chain connects TRBV9 to TRBJ1-2; D is perhaps TRBD1 (5 bases). Per the germline V gene, CDR1 is SGDLS and CDR2 is YYNGEE. The CDR3 contains 13 residues. Trimming removed 4 bases from V and 4 bases from J, with 11 bases in between. CDR3 sequence (DNA): TGTGCCAGCAGCCCACAGGAATCCTATGGCTACACCTTC. It is translated as CASSPQESYGYTF. Drawing the rest from reference TRBV9 and TRBJ1-2, the complete variable domain is DSGVTQTPKHLITATGQRVTLRCSPRSGDLSVYWYQQSLDQGLQFLIQYYNGEERAKGNILERFSAQQFPDLHSELNLSSLELGDSALYFCASSPQESYGYTFGSGTRLTVV.

This clone was found once. The V gene is TRBV19, the J gene TRBJ2-7, with D possibly TRBD2 on 6 matching bases. V lost 5 bases and J lost 3, with 14 bases in between. The CDR3 sequence is 14 residues long. Looked up from germline, CDR1 is LNHDA and CDR2 is SQIVND (reference sequence). CDR3 residues: CASSPSDYLYEQYF. CDR3 nucleotides: TGTGCCAGTAGTCCCTCGGACTATCTCTACGAGCAGTACTTC.

The V gene is TRBV30, the J gene TRBJ2-1; D gene uncertain. Trimming cost V 0 bases and J 8 bases, with 20 bases left between them. The CDR3 totals 16 residues. Germline V gene lookup returns CDR1 GTSNPN and CDR2 SVGIG (reference sequence). The CDR3 nucleotides are TGTGCCTGGAGTGTACAAGACGTGGACCCCCGGGATGAGCAGTTCTTC. This gives the protein CAWSVQDVDPRDEQFF.

About this clone itself: This is likely a read error, given that the CDR3 carries no conserved phenylalanine or tryptophan at its end. No DNA is shown, since the ends of the CDR3 on it are uncertain; the CDR3 is the one TCRdb lists. The chain is built from TRBV3-1 (or the pseudogene TRBV3-2) and TRBJ2-7; the DNA was not compared with TRBD1, the D call given in the table. Including both end residues, the CDR3 is 8 amino acids long. CDR1 LGHDT and CDR2 YNNKEL come from the germline V gene (reference sequence). The CDR3 spells CASTPGPS.

This chain joins TRBV4-3 and TRBJ1-4; 7 bases are a match to TRBD1. CDR1 LGHNA and CDR2 YSLEER come from the germline V gene. The trim removed 5 bases at V and 8 bases at J, leaving 11 bases unmatched. The CDR3 extends over 15 amino acids. CDR3 amino acids: CASSLNDRVGEKLFF. In DNA, the CDR3 is TGCGCCAGCAGCTTAAACGACAGGGTAGGAGAAAAACTGTTTTTT.

J is TRBJ2-5 and V is TRBV2; 8 bases agree with TRBD2. Germline V CDR1 and CDR2: SNHLY, FYNNEI. The CDR3 consists of 15 residues. Unmatched junction bases numbered 8, after V lost 3 bases and J lost 5 bases. CDR3 sequence reads: CASSDLGAGAETQYF. CDR3 nucleotide sequence: TGTGCCAGCAGTGACTTGGGAGCGGGGGCGGAGACCCAGTACTTC.

Only one count was recorded for this clone. This chain links TRBV12-5 with TRBJ2-5; 7 bases are a match to TRBD1. The CDR3 contains 16 residues. The V segment lost 6 bases and the J segment 5 bases; nucleotides outside the gene matches: 15. Per the germline V gene, CDR1 is LGHNT and CDR2 is FRNRAP. CDR3 amino acids: CASGNELPTGKETQYF. The CDR3 DNA reads as TGTGCTAGTGGAAACGAACTCCCGACAGGGAAGGAGACCCAGTACTTC.

The chain recombines TRBV10-2 with TRBJ1-4; D is perhaps TRBD1 (6 bases). This CDR3 region has 17 residues. The germline CDR1 and CDR2 sequences are WSHSY and SAAADI. V lost 2 bases and J 3 bases, leaving 16 bases between the germline ends. The chain's CDR3 is CASSEVTGGAANEKLFF. The DNA of the CDR3 is TGCGCCAGCAGTGAGGTGACAGGCGGAGCTGCTAATGAAAAACTGTTTTTT.

V and J are TRBV7-2 and TRBJ2-2, with 7 bases that match TRBD1. V trimming: 6 bases; J trimming: 1 base; junction bases outside the gene matches: 5. The CDR3 sequence is 15 residues long. Germline V gives CDR1 SGHTA, CDR2 FQGNSA. The DNA of the CDR3 is TGTGCCAGCAGTCGTGACAGGGTGAACACCGGGGAGCTGTTTTTT. Translating it yields CASSRDRVNTGELFF.

Regarding this clone: The junction departs from the called germline gene at one end, perhaps through a read error. Other DNA sequences within the sample encode an identical CDR3. The chain combines TRBV19 with TRBJ2-3; 14 nucleotides line up with TRBD2. CDR1 and CDR2 (germline): LNHDA, SQIVND (reference sequence). The CDR3 totals 16 residues. CDR3: CASSIGLAGGQDTQYF. The CDR3 DNA sequence: TGCGCCAGTAGTATTGGACTAGCGGGGGGACAAGATACGCAGTATTTT.

This chain connects TRBV13 to TRBJ1-1; D is possibly TRBD1 (6 bases). The germline gives CDR1 PRHDT, CDR2 FYEKMQ (reference sequence). CDR3 length: 13 amino acids. Trimming took 5 bases from V and 8 from J, leaving 15 bases between them. CDR3 in DNA: TGTGCCAGCAGCAAGGGACATGAAGTCGAAGCTTTCTTT. Translated: CASSKGHEVEAFF.